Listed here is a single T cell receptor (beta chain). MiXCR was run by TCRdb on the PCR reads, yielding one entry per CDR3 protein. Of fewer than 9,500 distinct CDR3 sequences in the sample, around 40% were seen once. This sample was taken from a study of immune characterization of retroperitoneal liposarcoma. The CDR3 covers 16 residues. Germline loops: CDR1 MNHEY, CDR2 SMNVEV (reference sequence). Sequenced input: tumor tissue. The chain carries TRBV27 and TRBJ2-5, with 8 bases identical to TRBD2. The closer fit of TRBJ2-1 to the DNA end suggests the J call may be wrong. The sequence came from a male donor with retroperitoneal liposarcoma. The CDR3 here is CASSLLGSGGGNEQFF. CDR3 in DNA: TGTGCCAGCAGTTTATTGGGGTCGGGAGGGGGGAATGAGCAGTTCTTC.